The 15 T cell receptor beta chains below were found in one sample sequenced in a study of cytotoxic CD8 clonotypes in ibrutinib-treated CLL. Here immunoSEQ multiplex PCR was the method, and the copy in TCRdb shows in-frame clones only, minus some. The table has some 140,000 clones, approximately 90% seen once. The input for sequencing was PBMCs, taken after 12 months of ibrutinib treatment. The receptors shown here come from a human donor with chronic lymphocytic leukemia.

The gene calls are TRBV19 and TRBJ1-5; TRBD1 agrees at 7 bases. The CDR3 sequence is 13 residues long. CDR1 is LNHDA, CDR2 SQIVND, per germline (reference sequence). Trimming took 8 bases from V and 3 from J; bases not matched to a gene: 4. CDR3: CASEQGINQPQHF. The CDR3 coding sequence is TGTGCCAGTGAACAGGGGATCAATCAGCCCCAGCATTTT.

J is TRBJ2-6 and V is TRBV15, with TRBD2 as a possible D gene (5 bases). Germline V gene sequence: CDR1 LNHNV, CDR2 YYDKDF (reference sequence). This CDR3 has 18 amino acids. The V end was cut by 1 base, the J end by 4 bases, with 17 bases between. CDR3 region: CATSRVLGRTGGANVLTF. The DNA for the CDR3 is TGTGCCACCAGCAGAGTTCTTGGCAGGACGGGAGGGGCCAACGTCCTGACTTTC.

CDR3: CAISETKDRHNEQFF. The CDR3 coding sequence is TGTGCCATCAGCGAGACGAAAGACAGACACAATGAGCAGTTCTTC. The chain couples TRBV10-3 to TRBJ2-1; D is perhaps TRBD1 (5 bases). Trimming took 6 bases from V and 5 from J, leaving 17 bases between them. CDR1 ENHRY and CDR2 SYGVKD come from the germline V gene. The CDR3 is made up of 15 amino acids.

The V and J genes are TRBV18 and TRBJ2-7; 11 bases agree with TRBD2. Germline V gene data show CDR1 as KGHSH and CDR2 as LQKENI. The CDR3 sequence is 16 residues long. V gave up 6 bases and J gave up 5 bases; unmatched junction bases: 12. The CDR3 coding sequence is TGTGCCAGCTCCCAAAACGGCCTAGCGGGAGGAAACGAGCAGTACTTC. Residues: CASSQNGLAGGNEQYF.

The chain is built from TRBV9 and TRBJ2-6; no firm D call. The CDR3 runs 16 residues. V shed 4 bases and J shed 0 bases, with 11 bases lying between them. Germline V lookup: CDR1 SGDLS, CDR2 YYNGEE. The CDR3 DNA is TGTGCCAGCAGCATAAGACCGCTCTCTGGGGCCAACGTCCTGACTTTC. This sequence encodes CASSIRPLSGANVLTF. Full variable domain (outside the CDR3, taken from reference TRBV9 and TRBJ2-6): DSGVTQTPKHLITATGQRVTLRCSPRSGDLSVYWYQQSLDQGLQFLIQYYNGEERAKGNILERFSAQQFPDLHSELNLSSLELGDSALYFCASSIRPLSGANVLTFGAGSRLTVL.

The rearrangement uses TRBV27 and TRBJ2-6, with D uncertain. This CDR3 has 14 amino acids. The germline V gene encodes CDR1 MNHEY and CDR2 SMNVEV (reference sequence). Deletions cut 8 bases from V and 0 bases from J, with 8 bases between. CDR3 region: CASGRNSGANVLTF. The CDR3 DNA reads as TGTGCCAGCGGACGGAACTCTGGGGCCAACGTCCTGACTTTC. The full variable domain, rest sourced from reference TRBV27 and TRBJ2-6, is EAQVTQNPRYLITVTGKKLTVTCSQNMNHEYMSWYRQDPGLGLRQIYYSMNVEVTDKGDVPEGYKVSRKEKRNFPLILESPSPNQTSLYFCASGRNSGANVLTFGAGSRLTVL.

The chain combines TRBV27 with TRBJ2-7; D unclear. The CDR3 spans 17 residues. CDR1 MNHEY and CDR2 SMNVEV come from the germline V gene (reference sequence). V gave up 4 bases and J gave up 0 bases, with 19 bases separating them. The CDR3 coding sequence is TGTGCCAGCAGTTCGAGGCGGAATCGGCCGACCTCCTACGAGCAGTACTTC. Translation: CASSSRRNRPTSYEQYF.

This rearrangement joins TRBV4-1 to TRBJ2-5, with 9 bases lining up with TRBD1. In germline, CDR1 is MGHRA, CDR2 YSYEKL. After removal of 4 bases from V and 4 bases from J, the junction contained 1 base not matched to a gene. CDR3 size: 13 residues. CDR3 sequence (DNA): TGCGCCAGCAGCCGGACAGGGGTAGAGACCCAGTACTTC. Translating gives CASSRTGVETQYF.

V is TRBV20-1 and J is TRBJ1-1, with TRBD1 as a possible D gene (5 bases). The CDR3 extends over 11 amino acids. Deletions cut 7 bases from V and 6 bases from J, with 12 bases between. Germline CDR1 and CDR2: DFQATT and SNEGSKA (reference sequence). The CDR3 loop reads CSGEGRAEAFF. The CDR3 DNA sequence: TGCAGTGGAGAGGGGAGAGCTGAAGCTTTCTTT.

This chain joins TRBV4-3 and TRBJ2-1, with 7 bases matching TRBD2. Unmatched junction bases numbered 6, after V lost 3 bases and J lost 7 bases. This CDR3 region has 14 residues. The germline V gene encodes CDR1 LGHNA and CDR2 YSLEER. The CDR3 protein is CASSQGGGPNEQFF. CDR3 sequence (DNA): TGCGCCAGCAGCCAGGGGGGAGGGCCGAATGAGCAGTTCTTC.

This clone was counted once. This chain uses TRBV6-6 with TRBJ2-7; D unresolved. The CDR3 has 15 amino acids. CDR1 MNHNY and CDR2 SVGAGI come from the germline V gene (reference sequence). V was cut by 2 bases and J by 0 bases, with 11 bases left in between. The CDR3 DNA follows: TGTGCCAGCAGTTACGACGGCCGGAGCTCCTACGAGCAGTACTTC. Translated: CASSYDGRSSYEQYF.

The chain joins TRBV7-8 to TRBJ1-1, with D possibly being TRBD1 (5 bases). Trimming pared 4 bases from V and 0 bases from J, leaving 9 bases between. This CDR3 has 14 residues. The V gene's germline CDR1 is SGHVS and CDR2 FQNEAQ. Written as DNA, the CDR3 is TGTGCCAGCAGCTGGGGGACTGTGAACACTGAAGCTTTCTTT. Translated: CASSWGTVNTEAFF.

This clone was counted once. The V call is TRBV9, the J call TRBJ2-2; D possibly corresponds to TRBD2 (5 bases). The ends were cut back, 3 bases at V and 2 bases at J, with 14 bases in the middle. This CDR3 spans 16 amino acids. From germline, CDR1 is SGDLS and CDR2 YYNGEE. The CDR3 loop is CASSERAEANTGELFF. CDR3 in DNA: TGTGCCAGCAGCGAGAGAGCGGAGGCAAACACCGGGGAGCTGTTTTTT.

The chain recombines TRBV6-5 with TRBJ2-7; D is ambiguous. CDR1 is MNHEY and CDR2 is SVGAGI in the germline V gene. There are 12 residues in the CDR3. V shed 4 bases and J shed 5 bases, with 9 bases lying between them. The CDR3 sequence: CASSFSRDEQYF. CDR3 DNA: TGTGCCAGCAGTTTTTCTCGGGACGAGCAGTACTTC.

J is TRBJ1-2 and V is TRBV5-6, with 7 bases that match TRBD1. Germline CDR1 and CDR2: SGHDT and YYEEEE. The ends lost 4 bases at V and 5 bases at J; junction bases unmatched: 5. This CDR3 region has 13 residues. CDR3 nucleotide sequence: TGTGCCAGCAGCCGGGACAGCGTTTATGGCTACACCTTC. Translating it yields CASSRDSVYGYTF.